This entry is about one TCR beta chain. The antigen is not known. This specimen comes from a study of post-analysis software for immune sequencing data. Study conclusions and caveats: Compared with controls, patients showed significantly lower normalized Chao1 diversity.

Every TCR beta cDNA library bore unique molecular identifiers. TCRdb fed the PCR reads into MiXCR, producing one record per CDR3 protein. The sample contains hundreds of thousands of distinct CDR3 sequences, 30% of which appear only once. The sequence was obtained from a girl aged 10 to 17 with multiple sclerosis. Sequencing was carried out using blood.

The CDR3: CASLGTSRRETQYF. In nucleotides, the CDR3 is TGTGCCAGTTTGGGGACTAGCAGAAGGGAGACCCAGTACTTC. The V call is TRBV28, the J call TRBJ2-5; the match to TRBD2 covers 9 bases. The CDR3 covers 14 residues. V shed 9 bases and J 5 bases; nucleotides not matched to a gene: 10. Germline loops: CDR1 MDHEN, CDR2 SYDVKM.